Listed below are T cell receptor beta chains from one sample, sequenced in a study of shared clonotypes between healthy human individuals. TCRdb keeps only in-frame clones here, not all; method: immunoSEQ multiplex PCR. The repertoire holds about 2 million clones, roughly 94% seen once, with 1% to 1.5% in the top ten. What was sequenced was naive CD8+ T cells sorted from blood. Source of these receptors: a man between 18 and 29 years old in good health. CDR3s include the opening cysteine and the closing phenylalanine or tryptophan. A D gene is named only where the DNA matches it firmly. Expanded clones get a size class; other rows say once, few or many, or leave the size out.

cdr3_length: 17
v_call: TRBV11-2
clone_size: -
j_call: TRBJ2-7
d_call: TRBD1
cdr3_nt: TGTGCCAGCAGCTTGGGGCCGACAGGGGGTTTGACCTACGAGCAGTACTTC
cdr3_aa: CASSLGPTGGLTYEQYF

cdr3_length: 16
v_call: TRBV29-1
clone_size: -
j_call: TRBJ2-3
d_call: TRBD2
cdr3_nt: TGCAGCGTTGAATTTCTTAGCGGGGGGGCAACAGATACGCAGTATTTT
cdr3_aa: CSVEFLSGGATDTQYF

cdr3_length: 14
v_call: TRBV5-1
clone_size: once
j_call: TRBJ2-1
d_call: -
cdr3_nt: TGCGCCAGCAGCCCGGGGGACGGATATGGTGAGCAGTTCTTC
cdr3_aa: CASSPGDGYGEQFF

cdr3_length: 16
v_call: TRBV9
clone_size: -
j_call: TRBJ2-1
d_call: TRBD2
cdr3_nt: TGTGCCAGCAGCGGATCAGGCGGGAGGCCCTACAATGAGCAGTTCTTC
cdr3_aa: CASSGSGGRPYNEQFF

cdr3_length: 12
v_call: TRBV29-1
clone_size: -
j_call: TRBJ1-1
d_call: -
cdr3_nt: TGCAGCGTTGAATGGGGGGCGGTTGAAGCTTTCTTT
cdr3_aa: CSVEWGAVEAFF

cdr3_length: 14
v_call: TRBV27
clone_size: -
j_call: TRBJ1-2
d_call: -
cdr3_nt: TGTGCCAGCAGTCCCAGACCCGAACACTATGGCTACACCTTC
cdr3_aa: CASSPRPEHYGYTF

cdr3_length: 14
v_call: TRBV6-1
clone_size: -
j_call: TRBJ2-3
d_call: -
cdr3_nt: TGTGCCAGCAGTGGGAAGAGACTAGTGGATACGCAGTATTTT
cdr3_aa: CASSGKRLVDTQYF

cdr3_length: 15
v_call: TRBV12-5
clone_size: -
j_call: TRBJ2-7
d_call: TRBD1
cdr3_nt: TGTGCTAGTGGTTCAATGGGACAGGGGAAAGTCGAGCAGTACTTC
cdr3_aa: CASGSMGQGKVEQYF

cdr3_length: 15
v_call: TRBV6-5
clone_size: -
j_call: TRBJ1-4
d_call: TRBD1
cdr3_nt: TGTGCCAGCAGTCCGCGGGACAGAAGTAATGAAAAACTGTTTTTT
cdr3_aa: CASSPRDRSNEKLFF

cdr3_length: 17
v_call: TRBV5-1
clone_size: -
j_call: TRBJ1-2
d_call: -
cdr3_nt: TGCGCCAGCAGCCCGACGCCCGGACAGAGTATTAACTATGGCTACACCTTC
cdr3_aa: CASSPTPGQSINYGYTF

cdr3_length: 11
v_call: TRBV28
clone_size: -
j_call: TRBJ1-1
d_call: -
cdr3_nt: TGTGCCAGCAGTTTACGGGATGAAGCTTTCTTT
cdr3_aa: CASSLRDEAFF

cdr3_length: 13
v_call: TRBV11-2
clone_size: -
j_call: TRBJ2-7
d_call: TRBD2
cdr3_nt: TGTGCCAGCAGCATCGGACTAGCGGTCGAGCAGTACTTC
cdr3_aa: CASSIGLAVEQYF

cdr3_length: 16
v_call: TRBV19
clone_size: -
j_call: TRBJ2-3
d_call: -
cdr3_nt: TGTGCCAGTAGTATAGGGCCCCTGCAAGCGACAGATACGCAGTATTTT
cdr3_aa: CASSIGPLQATDTQYF

cdr3_length: 16
v_call: TRBV7-2
clone_size: once
j_call: TRBJ2-7
d_call: TRBD1
cdr3_nt: TGTGCCAGCAGCGCTGACCGGGACAGGGGAATGGTCGAGCAGTACTTC
cdr3_aa: CASSADRDRGMVEQYF

cdr3_length: 13
v_call: TRBV7-9
clone_size: -
j_call: TRBJ2-3
d_call: -
cdr3_nt: TGTGCCAGCAGCGACCAGGGGACAGATACGCAGTATTTT
cdr3_aa: CASSDQGTDTQYF

cdr3_length: 14
v_call: TRBV7-2
clone_size: -
j_call: TRBJ2-5
d_call: -
cdr3_nt: TGTGCCAGCAGCACCCCCAGGGCCGAAGAGACCCAGTACTTC
cdr3_aa: CASSTPRAEETQYF

cdr3_length: 16
v_call: TRBV5-6
clone_size: -
j_call: TRBJ2-1
d_call: TRBD2
cdr3_nt: TGTGCCAGCAGCTCAGATCTAGCGGGGGCCTACAATGAGCAGTTCTTC
cdr3_aa: CASSSDLAGAYNEQFF

cdr3_length: 16
v_call: TRBV4-3
clone_size: -
j_call: TRBJ2-3
d_call: -
cdr3_nt: TGCGCCAGCAGCCAACTGGAGGGGGGAGCGACAGATACGCAGTATTTT
cdr3_aa: CASSQLEGGATDTQYF

cdr3_length: 16
v_call: TRBV25-1
clone_size: -
j_call: TRBJ2-7
d_call: -
cdr3_nt: TGTGCCAGCAGCGCTCTACGTGTTGGGGAGCCCTACGAGCAGTACTTC
cdr3_aa: CASSALRVGEPYEQYF

cdr3_length: 15
v_call: TRBV5-4
clone_size: -
j_call: TRBJ2-7
d_call: TRBD1
cdr3_nt: TGTGCCAGCAGCTTGGGGACAGGGGCCACCTACGAGCAGTACTTC
cdr3_aa: CASSLGTGATYEQYF

cdr3_length: 14
v_call: TRBV6-5
clone_size: -
j_call: TRBJ2-7
d_call: -
cdr3_nt: TGTGCCAGCAGTTATGGGCTAGCAGGAGACGAGCAGTACTTC
cdr3_aa: CASSYGLAGDEQYF

cdr3_length: 13
v_call: TRBV4-3
clone_size: -
j_call: TRBJ2-5
d_call: -
cdr3_nt: TGCGCCAGCAGCCAAGGATGGGGGGAGACCCAGTACTTC
cdr3_aa: CASSQGWGETQYF

cdr3_length: 12
v_call: TRBV18
clone_size: -
j_call: TRBJ1-4
d_call: -
cdr3_nt: TGTGCCAGCTGCCTAATTAAAGAAAAACTGTTTTTT
cdr3_aa: CASCLIKEKLFF

cdr3_length: 13
v_call: TRBV5-1
clone_size: -
j_call: TRBJ2-7
d_call: TRBD1
cdr3_nt: TGCGCCAGCTCGGACAGGGGGCGGTACGAGCAGTACTTC
cdr3_aa: CASSDRGRYEQYF